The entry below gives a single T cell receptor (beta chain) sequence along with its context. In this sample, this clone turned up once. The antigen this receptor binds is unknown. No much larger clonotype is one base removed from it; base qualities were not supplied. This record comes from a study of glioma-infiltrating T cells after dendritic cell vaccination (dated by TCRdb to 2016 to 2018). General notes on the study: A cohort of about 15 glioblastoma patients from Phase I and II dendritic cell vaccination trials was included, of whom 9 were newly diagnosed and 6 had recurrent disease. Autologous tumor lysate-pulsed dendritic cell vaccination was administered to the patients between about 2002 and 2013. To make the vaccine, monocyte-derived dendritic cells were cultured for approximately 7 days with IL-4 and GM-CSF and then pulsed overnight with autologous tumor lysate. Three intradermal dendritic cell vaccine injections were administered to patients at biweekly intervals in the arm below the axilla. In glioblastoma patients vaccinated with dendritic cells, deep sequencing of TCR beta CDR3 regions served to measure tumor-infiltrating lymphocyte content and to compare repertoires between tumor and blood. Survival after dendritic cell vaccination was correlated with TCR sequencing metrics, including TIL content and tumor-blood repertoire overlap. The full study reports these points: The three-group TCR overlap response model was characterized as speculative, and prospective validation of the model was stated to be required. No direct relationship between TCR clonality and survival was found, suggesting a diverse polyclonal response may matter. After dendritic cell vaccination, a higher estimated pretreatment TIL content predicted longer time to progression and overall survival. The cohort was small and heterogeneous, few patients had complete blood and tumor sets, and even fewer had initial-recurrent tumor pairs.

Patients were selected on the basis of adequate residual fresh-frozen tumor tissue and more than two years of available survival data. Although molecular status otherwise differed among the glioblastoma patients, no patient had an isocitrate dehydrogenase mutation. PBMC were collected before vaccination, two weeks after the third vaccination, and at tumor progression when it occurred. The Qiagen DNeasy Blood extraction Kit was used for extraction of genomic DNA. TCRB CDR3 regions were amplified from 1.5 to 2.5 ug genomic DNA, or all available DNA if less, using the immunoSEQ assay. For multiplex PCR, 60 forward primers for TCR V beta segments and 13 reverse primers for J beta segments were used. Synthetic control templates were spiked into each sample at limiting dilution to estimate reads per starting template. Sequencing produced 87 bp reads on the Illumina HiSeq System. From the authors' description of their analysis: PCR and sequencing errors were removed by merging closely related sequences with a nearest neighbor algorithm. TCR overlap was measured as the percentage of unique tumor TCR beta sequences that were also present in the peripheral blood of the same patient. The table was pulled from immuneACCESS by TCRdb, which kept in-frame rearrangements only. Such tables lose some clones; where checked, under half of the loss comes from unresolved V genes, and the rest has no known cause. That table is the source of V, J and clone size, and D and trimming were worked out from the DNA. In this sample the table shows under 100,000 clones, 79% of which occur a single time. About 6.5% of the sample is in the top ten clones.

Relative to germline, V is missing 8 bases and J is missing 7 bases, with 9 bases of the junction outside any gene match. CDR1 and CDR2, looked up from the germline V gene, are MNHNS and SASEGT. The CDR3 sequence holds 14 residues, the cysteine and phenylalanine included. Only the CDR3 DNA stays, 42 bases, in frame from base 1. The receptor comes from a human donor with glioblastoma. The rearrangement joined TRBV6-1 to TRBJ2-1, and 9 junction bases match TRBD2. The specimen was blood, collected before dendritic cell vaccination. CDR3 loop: CASEIAGEWNEQFF. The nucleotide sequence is TGTGCCAGCGAAATAGCGGGAGAGTGGAATGAGCAGTTCTTC.